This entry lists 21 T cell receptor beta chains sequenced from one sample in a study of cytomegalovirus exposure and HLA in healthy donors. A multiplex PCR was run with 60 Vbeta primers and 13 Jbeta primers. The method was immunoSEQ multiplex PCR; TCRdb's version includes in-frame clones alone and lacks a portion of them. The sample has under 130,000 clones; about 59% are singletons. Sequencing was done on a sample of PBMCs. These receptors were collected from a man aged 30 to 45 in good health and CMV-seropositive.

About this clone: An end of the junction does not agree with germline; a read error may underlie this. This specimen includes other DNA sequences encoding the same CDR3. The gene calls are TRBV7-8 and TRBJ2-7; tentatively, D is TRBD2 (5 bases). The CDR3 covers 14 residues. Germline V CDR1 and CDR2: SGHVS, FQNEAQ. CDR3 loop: CASSLGYLAYEQYF. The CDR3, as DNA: TGTGCCAGCAGCTTAGGCTACCTAGCCTACGAACAGTACTTC.

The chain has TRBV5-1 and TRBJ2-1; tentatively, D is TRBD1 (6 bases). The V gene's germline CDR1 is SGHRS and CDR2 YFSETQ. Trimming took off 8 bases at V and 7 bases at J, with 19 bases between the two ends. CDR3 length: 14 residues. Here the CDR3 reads CASSGASLGNEQFF. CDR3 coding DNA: TGCGCCAGTTCAGGGGCGAGTCTGGGGAATGAGCAGTTCTTC.

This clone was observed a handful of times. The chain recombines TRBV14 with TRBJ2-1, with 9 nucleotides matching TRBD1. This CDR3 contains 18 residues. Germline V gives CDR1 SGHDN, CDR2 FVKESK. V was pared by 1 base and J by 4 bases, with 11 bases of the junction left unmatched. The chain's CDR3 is CASSQGRGQGKEYNEQFF. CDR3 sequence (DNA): TGTGCCAGCAGCCAAGGTCGGGGACAGGGTAAAGAGTACAATGAGCAGTTCTTC.

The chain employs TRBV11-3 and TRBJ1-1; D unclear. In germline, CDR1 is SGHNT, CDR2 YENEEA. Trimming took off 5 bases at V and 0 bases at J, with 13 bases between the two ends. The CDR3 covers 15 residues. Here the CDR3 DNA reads TGTGCCAGCAGCCCCTTCGGGGAGTTGAACACTGAAGCTTTCTTT. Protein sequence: CASSPFGELNTEAFF.

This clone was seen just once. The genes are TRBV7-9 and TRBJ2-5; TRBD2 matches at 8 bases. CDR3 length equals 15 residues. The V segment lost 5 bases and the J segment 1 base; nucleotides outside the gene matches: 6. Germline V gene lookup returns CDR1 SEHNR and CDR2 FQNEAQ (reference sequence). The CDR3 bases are TGTGCCAGCAGCCCACTGACTAGCGCCCAAGAGACCCAGTACTTC. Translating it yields CASSPLTSAQETQYF.

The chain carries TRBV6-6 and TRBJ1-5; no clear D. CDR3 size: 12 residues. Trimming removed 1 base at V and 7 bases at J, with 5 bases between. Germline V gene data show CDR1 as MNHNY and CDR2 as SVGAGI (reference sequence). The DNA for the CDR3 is TGTGCCAGCAGTTACTTGGCCCAGCCCCAGCATTTT. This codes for CASSYLAQPQHF.

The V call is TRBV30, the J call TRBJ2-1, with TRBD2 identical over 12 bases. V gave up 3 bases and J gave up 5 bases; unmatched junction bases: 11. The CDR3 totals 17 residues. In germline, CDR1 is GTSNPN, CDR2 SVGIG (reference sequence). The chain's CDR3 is CAWRPTGTSGPHNEQFF. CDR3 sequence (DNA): TGTGCCTGGAGACCGACTGGGACTAGCGGGCCCCACAATGAGCAGTTCTTC.

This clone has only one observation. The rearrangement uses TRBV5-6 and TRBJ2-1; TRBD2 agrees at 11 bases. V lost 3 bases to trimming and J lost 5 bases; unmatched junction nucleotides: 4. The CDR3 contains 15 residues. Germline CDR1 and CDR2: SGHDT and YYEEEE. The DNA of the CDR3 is TGTGCCAGCAGCTCGCTAGCGGGGGGCCACAATGAGCAGTTCTTC. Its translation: CASSSLAGGHNEQFF. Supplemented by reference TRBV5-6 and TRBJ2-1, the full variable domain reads DAGVTQSPTHLIKTRGQQVTLRCSPKSGHDTVSWYQQALGQGPQFIFQYYEEEERQRGNFPDRFSGHQFPNYSSELNVNALLLGDSALYLCASSSLAGGHNEQFFGPGTRLTVL.

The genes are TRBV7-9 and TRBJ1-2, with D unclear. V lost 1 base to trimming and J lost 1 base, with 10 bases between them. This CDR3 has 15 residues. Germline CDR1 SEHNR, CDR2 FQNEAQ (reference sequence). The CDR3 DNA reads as TGTGCCAGCAGCTTAGTGGGCCTGGATAACTATGGCTACACCTTC. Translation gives CASSLVGLDNYGYTF.

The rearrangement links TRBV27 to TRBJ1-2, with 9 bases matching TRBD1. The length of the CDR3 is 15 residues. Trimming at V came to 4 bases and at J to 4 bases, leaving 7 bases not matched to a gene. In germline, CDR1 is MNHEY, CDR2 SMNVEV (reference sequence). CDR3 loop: CASSSPGQGSYGYTF. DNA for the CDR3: TGTGCCAGCAGTTCCCCGGGACAGGGCAGCTATGGCTACACCTTC.

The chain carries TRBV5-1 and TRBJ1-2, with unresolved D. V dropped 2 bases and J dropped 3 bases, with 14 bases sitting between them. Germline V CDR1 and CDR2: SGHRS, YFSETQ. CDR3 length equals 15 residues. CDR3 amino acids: CASSFFFANYYGYTF. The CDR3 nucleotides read TGCGCCAGCAGCTTCTTTTTTGCCAACTACTATGGCTACACCTTC.

The CDR3 DNA sequence: TGTGCCAGCAGCTTGGGGGGCCCAAACGGCGAGCAGTACTTC. Encoded protein: CASSLGGPNGEQYF. The chain carries TRBV5-4 and TRBJ2-7, with a weak D call TRBD1 (5 bases). Trimming stripped 0 bases from V and 6 bases from J, with 13 bases between. This CDR3 region has 14 residues. Germline CDR1 and CDR2: SGHNT and YYREEE (reference sequence).

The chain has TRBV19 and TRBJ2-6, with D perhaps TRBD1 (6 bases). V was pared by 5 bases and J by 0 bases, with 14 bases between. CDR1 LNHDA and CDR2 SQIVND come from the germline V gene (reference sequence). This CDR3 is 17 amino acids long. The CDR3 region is CASSVQGSYSGANVLTF. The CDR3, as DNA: TGTGCCAGTAGTGTACAGGGCAGTTACTCTGGGGCCAACGTCCTGACTTTC.

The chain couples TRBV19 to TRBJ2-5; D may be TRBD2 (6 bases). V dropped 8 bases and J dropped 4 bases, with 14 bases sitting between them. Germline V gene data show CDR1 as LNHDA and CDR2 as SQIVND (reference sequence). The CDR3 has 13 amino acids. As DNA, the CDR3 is TGTGCCAGTTCGGCCAACGGGGGAGAGACCCAGTACTTC. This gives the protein CASSANGGETQYF. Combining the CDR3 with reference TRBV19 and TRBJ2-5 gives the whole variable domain DGGITQSPKYLFRKEGQNVTLSCEQNLNHDAMYWYRQDPGQGLRLIYYSQIVNDFQKGDIAEGYSVSREKKESFPLTVTSAQKNPTAFYLCASSANGGETQYFGPGTRLLVL.

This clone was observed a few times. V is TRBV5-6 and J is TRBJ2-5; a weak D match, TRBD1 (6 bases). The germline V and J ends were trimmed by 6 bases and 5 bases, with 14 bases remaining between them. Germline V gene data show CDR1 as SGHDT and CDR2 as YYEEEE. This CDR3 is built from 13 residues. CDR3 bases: TGTGCCAGCACCTCAGGGGTAGCGGAGACCCAGTACTTC. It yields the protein CASTSGVAETQYF.

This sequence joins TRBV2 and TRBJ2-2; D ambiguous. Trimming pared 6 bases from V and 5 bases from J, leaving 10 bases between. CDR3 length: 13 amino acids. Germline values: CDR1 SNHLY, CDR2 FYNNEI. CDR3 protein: CASRRVETGELFF. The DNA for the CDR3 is TGTGCCAGCAGACGAGTTGAAACCGGGGAGCTGTTTTTT. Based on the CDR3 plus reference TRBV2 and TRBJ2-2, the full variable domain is EPEVTQTPSHQVTQMGQEVILRCVPISNHLYFYWYRQILGQKVEFLVSFYNNEISEKSEIFDDQFSVERPDGSNFTLKIRSTKLEDSAMYFCASRRVETGELFFGEGSRLTVL.

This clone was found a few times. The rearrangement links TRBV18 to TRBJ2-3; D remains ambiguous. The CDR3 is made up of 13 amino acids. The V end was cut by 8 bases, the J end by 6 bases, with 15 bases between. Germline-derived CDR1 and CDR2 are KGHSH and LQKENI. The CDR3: CASVGTLKDTQYF. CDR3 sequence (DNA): TGTGCCAGCGTCGGTACTCTCAAGGATACGCAGTATTTT.

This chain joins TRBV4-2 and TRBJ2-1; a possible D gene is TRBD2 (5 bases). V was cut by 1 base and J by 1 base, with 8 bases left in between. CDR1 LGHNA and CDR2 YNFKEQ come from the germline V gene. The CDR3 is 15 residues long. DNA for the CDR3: TGTGCCAGCAGCCAAGTACGCGGGTCCTACAATGAGCAGTTCTTC. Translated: CASSQVRGSYNEQFF.

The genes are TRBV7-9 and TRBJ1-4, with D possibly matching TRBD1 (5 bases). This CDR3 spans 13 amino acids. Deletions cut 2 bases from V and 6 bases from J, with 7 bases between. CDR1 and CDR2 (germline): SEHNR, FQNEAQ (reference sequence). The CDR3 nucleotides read TGTGCCAGCAGCTTATTGACAGATGAAAAACTGTTTTTT. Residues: CASSLLTDEKLFF.

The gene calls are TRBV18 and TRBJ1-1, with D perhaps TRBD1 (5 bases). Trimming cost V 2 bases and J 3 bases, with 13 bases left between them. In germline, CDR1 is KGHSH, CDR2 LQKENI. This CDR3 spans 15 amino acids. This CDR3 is CASSPFRGGDTEAFF. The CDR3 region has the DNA TGTGCCAGCTCACCATTCCGGGGCGGGGACACTGAAGCTTTCTTT. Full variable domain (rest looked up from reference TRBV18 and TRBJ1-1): NAGVMQNPRHLVRRRGQEARLRCSPMKGHSHVYWYRQLPEEGLKFMVYLQKENIIDESGMPKERFSAEFPKEGPSILRIQQVVRGDSAAYFCASSPFRGGDTEAFFGQGTRLTVV.

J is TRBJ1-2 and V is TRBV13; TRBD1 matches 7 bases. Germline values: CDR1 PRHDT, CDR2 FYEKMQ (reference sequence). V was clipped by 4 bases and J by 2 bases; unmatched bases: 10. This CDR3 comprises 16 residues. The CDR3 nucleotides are TGTGCCAGCAGCTCCGCGGGAACCAGGGGGAACTATGGCTACACCTTC. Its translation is CASSSAGTRGNYGYTF.